This T cell receptor beta chain is drawn from a study of blood T cell repertoires in COVID-19. About the research overall: Both acute and convalescent COVID-19 samples were obtained from the United States, Italy and Spain. PBMCs, B-cell-depleted T cells, or T cells were the source of the cDNA or gDNA that made up the material.

Per the germline V gene, CDR1 is LNHDA and CDR2 is SQIVND (reference sequence). Trimming removed 4 bases at V and 2 bases at J, with 13 bases between. This CDR3 comprises 15 residues. In the original workflow: Cell counts per sample came from amplifying reference gene primers. This table comes from immunoSEQ multiplex PCR, and its TCRdb copy is limited to in-frame clones, with some not included. Clone size and the V and J calls come from that table; the DNA yielded D and trimming. The profile covers 71,000 or so clones, with 90% appearing a single time and about 5.1% taken by the ten largest. The sequence came from a woman between 18 and 30 years old with acute or convalescent COVID-19. This chain connects TRBV19 to TRBJ2-3; D is unclear. The source material was peripheral blood. The chain's CDR3 is CASSNYLRPTDTQYF. CDR3 bases: TGTGCCAGTAGTAACTACCTGCGACCCACAGATACGCAGTATTTT.